The next 20 T cell receptor beta chains were all read from a single sample in a study of cytomegalovirus exposure and HLA in healthy donors. A multiplex PCR was run with 60 Vbeta primers and 13 Jbeta primers. Data came from immunoSEQ multiplex PCR; TCRdb stores just in-frame clones and leaves some out. Counted here are nearly 110,000 clones, around 76% occurring once; the ten biggest clones make up 2% to 3%. What was sequenced was PBMCs. The receptors here all came from a young man in good health and CMV-seropositive.

This clone has more than one count but fewer than ten. This chain links TRBV5-1 with TRBJ1-2; D may be TRBD1 (6 bases). The CDR3 runs 14 residues. Looked up from germline, CDR1 is SGHRS and CDR2 is YFSETQ. V lost 0 bases and J lost 5, with 11 bases in between. The CDR3 DNA reads as TGCGCCAGCAGCTTGGTGGAGGGGGGGTATGGCTACACCTTC. This gives the protein CASSLVEGGYGYTF.

The rearrangement uses TRBV12-1 and TRBJ2-1; the table gives TRBD1 as D, unverified against the DNA. TRBV12-1 is deemed a pseudogene. This CDR3 contains 11 residues. CDR3 bases: TGTGCCAGCCCTCACCCAGGTGAGCAGTTCTTC. Translated, it gives CASPHPGEQFF.

The gene calls are TRBV5-1 and TRBJ2-3, with 13 bases aligning to TRBD2. Trimming removed 4 bases from V and 6 bases from J; junction bases left unmatched: 8. Germline lookup yields CDR1 SGHRS and CDR2 YFSETQ. The CDR3 is 16 amino acids. CDR3 residues: CASSGQLAGGMDTQYF. CDR3 nucleotide sequence: TGCGCCAGCAGCGGCCAACTAGCGGGGGGGATGGATACGCAGTATTTT.

V and J are TRBV2 and TRBJ2-3; D perhaps matches TRBD2 (5 bases). V was trimmed by 4 bases and J by 2 bases, leaving 13 bases between them. CDR1 and CDR2 (germline): SNHLY, FYNNEI. This CDR3 region has 15 residues. The CDR3 sequence is CASSASPTDTDTQYF. The CDR3 nucleotides read TGTGCCAGCAGTGCTAGCCCGACCGACACAGATACGCAGTATTTT.

This clone is a singleton in its sample. The chain is built from TRBV5-1 and TRBJ1-1; 7 bases are a match to TRBD1. From germline, CDR1 is SGHRS and CDR2 YFSETQ. V shed 4 bases and J 5 bases; nucleotides not matched to a gene: 8. The CDR3 sequence is 14 residues long. This chain's CDR3 is CASSGPTGQTEAFF. The CDR3 DNA follows: TGCGCCAGCAGCGGGCCGACAGGGCAAACTGAAGCTTTCTTT.

This clone was counted a few times. The chain recombines TRBV18 with TRBJ1-4; perhaps TRBD1 as D (5 bases). Germline values: CDR1 KGHSH, CDR2 LQKENI. V was shortened by 3 bases and J by 0 bases, with 11 bases between the two germline ends. The CDR3 consists of 16 residues. This CDR3 is CASSPFQGATNEKLFF. As DNA, the CDR3 is TGTGCCAGCTCACCGTTCCAGGGCGCAACTAATGAAAAACTGTTTTTT.

The rearrangement links TRBV5-1 to TRBJ2-3; D remains ambiguous. The germline V gene has CDR1 SGHRS and CDR2 YFSETQ. V lost 1 base and J 6 bases, leaving 6 bases between the germline ends. The CDR3 spans 12 residues. The CDR3, as DNA: TGCGCCAGCAGCTTGACCGGGGATACGCAGTATTTT. Protein product: CASSLTGDTQYF. Looking up the rest from reference TRBV5-1 and TRBJ2-3 gives the full variable domain: KAGVTQTPRYLIKTRGQQVTLSCSPISGHRSVSWYQQTPGQGLQFLFEYFSETQRNKGNFPGRFSGRQFSNSRSEMNVSTLELGDSALYLCASSLTGDTQYFGPGTRLTVL.

The chain combines TRBV11-3 with TRBJ2-7; no definite D call. The V and J ends lost 0 bases and 10 bases respectively, with 13 bases between them. Looked up from germline, CDR1 is SGHNT and CDR2 is YENEEA. The CDR3 contains 13 residues. The CDR3 here is CASSLDPRDKQYF. Written as DNA, the CDR3 is TGTGCCAGCAGCTTAGATCCGCGTGATAAACAGTACTTC.

J is TRBJ2-2 and V is TRBV6-4; 8 positions agree with TRBD1. There are 17 residues in the CDR3. In germline, CDR1 is MRHNA, CDR2 SNTAGT. J gave up 9 bases and V 6 bases, and 18 bases lay outside the gene matches. The CDR3 spells CASSQTRGPGGHRELFF. CDR3 DNA sequence: TGTGCCAGCAGCCAGACCAGGGGGCCGGGCGGTCATCGGGAGCTGTTTTTT.

CDR3: CATSSRSRDNQPQHF. In nucleotides, the CDR3 is TGTGCCACCAGCAGCAGGAGCAGGGACAATCAGCCCCAGCATTTT. This sequence joins TRBV15 and TRBJ1-5; D perhaps matches TRBD1 (5 bases). The V gene lost 3 bases and the J gene lost 3 bases, with 12 bases spanning the gap. The CDR3 spans 15 residues. CDR1 LNHNV and CDR2 YYDKDF come from the germline V gene (reference sequence).

The chain carries TRBV6-1 and TRBJ1-2; a weak D match, TRBD1 (5 bases). V lost 2 bases to trimming and J lost 3 bases, with 7 bases between them. This CDR3 has 13 amino acids. Germline CDR1 is MNHNS and CDR2 is SASEGT. This CDR3 reads CASSEWGDYGYTF. The CDR3 nucleotides are TGTGCCAGCAGTGAATGGGGGGACTATGGCTACACCTTC.

The chain recombines TRBV13 with TRBJ2-3; D is unresolved. The CDR3 covers 15 residues. V lost 5 bases, J lost 0 bases, and 12 bases lay in between. The germline gives CDR1 PRHDT, CDR2 FYEKMQ (reference sequence). The CDR3 region has the DNA TGTGCCAGCAGCCCACGAGTGGTTAGCACAGATACGCAGTATTTT. It yields the protein CASSPRVVSTDTQYF.

The chain links TRBV6-5 to TRBJ1-5; 7 positions match TRBD1. CDR1 and CDR2 (germline): MNHEY, SVGAGI. The CDR3 is 13 amino acids. The trim removed 5 bases at V and 4 bases at J, leaving 2 bases unmatched. For the CDR3, the DNA is TGTGCCAGCAGTGGGACAGAAAATCAGCCCCAGCATTTT. This codes for CASSGTENQPQHF.

V is TRBV5-4 and J is TRBJ2-5, with D possibly matching TRBD1 (6 bases). The J call may be faulty, since TRBJ2-7 better matches the DNA end. The germline V gene has CDR1 SGHNT and CDR2 YYREEE (reference sequence). CDR3 length: 16 residues. The CDR3 DNA reads as TGTGCCAGCAGTCCACCGGGACACATAATCTCCTACGAGCAGTACTTC. Amino acids: CASSPPGHIISYEQYF.

This clone was observed a single time. The chain joins TRBV6-1 to TRBJ2-5; possible D gene TRBD2, 6 bases. The end of the DNA aligns better with TRBJ2-7, so the J call may be wrong. The CDR3 length is 13 residues. CDR1 is MNHNS and CDR2 is SASEGT in the germline V gene. The CDR3 loop reads CASRGDFPYEQYF. The CDR3 region has the DNA TGTGCCAGCAGAGGGGACTTTCCCTACGAGCAGTACTTC.

The chain recombines TRBV19 with TRBJ1-5; 7 bases agree with TRBD1. CDR1 and CDR2 from the germline V gene are LNHDA and SQIVND (reference sequence). The CDR3 runs 15 residues. The V segment lost 4 bases and the J segment 9 bases; nucleotides outside the gene matches: 12. As DNA, the CDR3 is TGTGCCAGTAGTACGAAAACAGGGGCGCTGAGGCCCCAGCATTTT. Its translation is CASSTKTGALRPQHF.

This clone appeared a single time. CDR3 DNA: TGTGCCATCAGTGAGTTGGGACAGAATGAGCAGTTCTTC. Its translation is CAISELGQNEQFF. The genes are TRBV10-3 and TRBJ2-1, with 7 bases aligning to TRBD1. V lost 1 base to trimming and J lost 7 bases; unmatched junction nucleotides: 1. Per germline, CDR1 ENHRY and CDR2 SYGVKD. The CDR3 length is 13 residues.

The J gene is TRBJ1-2, the V gene TRBV4-1, with TRBD1 matching over 12 bases. Per the germline V gene, CDR1 is MGHRA and CDR2 is YSYEKL. After removal of 1 base from V and 8 bases from J, the junction contained 2 bases not matched to a gene. This CDR3 is built from 14 residues. CDR3 residues: CASSQVGTGGGYTF. The DNA of the CDR3 is TGCGCCAGCAGCCAAGTTGGGACAGGGGGCGGCTACACCTTC.

This chain connects TRBV21-1 to TRBJ1-2; no DNA check was done on the table's D call, TRBD1. TRBV21-1 is marked as a pseudogene. The CDR3 covers 17 residues. The CDR3 DNA is TGTGCCAGCAGCAAAGATTTTGCAGGGGCCAGAAACTATGGCTACACCTTC. It specifies CASSKDFAGARNYGYTF.

The chain links TRBV14 to TRBJ2-7, with D maybe TRBD1 (5 bases). V gave up 1 base and J gave up 0 bases, with 10 bases separating them. The CDR3 is made up of 15 amino acids. CDR1 and CDR2 from the germline V gene are SGHDN and FVKESK. CDR3 residues: CASSQAHRNSYEQYF. The CDR3 DNA follows: TGTGCCAGCAGCCAAGCCCACAGGAACTCCTACGAGCAGTACTTC.